Listed below are T cell receptor beta chains from one sample, sequenced in a study of response to subunit inactivated influenza vaccine. One entry per CDR3 protein, called by TCRdb with MiXCR from the RT-PCR reads. The repertoire holds some 640,000 distinct CDR3 sequences, with about 15% as singletons. Sequenced here: PBMCs from blood, sampled 14 days before vaccination. The receptors were sampled from a man aged 45-65 years who received an inactivated influenza vaccine. The CDR3 runs from the conserved cysteine through the conserved F or W. A D gene is named only where the DNA matches it firmly. Where a row states a size, it is once, few, many or the class of an expanded clone; other rows omit it.

clone_size	d_call	j_call	v_call	cdr3_nt	cdr3_aa
few	.	TRBJ2-7	TRBV7-9	TGTGCCAGCAGCTGGGAGGGGGGAGAGCAGTACTTC	CASSWEGGEQYF
.	.	TRBJ1-2	TRBV12-3/TRBV12-4	TGTGCCAGCAGTTTGGTACGGAGCTATGGCTACACCTTC	CASSLVRSYGYTF
few	.	TRBJ2-2	TRBV4-2	TGTGCCAGCAGCCAAGCGGGGTCTCACACCGGGGAGCTGTTTTTT	CASSQAGSHTGELFF
few	TRBD1	TRBJ2-3	TRBV29-1	TGCAGCGGTAACAGGGGCCTCACAGATACGCAGTATTTT	CSGNRGLTDTQYF
.	.	TRBJ2-1	TRBV19	TGTGCCAGTAGTATGGAGAATGAGCAGTTCTTC	CASSMENEQFF
.	.	TRBJ2-5	TRBV5-8	TGTGCCAGCAGCTCAGGAGCCTTCCAAGAGACCCAGTACTTC	CASSSGAFQETQYF
few	.	TRBJ2-1	TRBV7-8	TGTGCCAGCAGCTTCAATCCGTACTCCTACAATGAGCAGTTCTTC	CASSFNPYSYNEQFF
once	.	TRBJ2-2	TRBV10-3	TGTGCCATCAGCGGATCCGGCTCGAGCGGGGAGCTGTTTTTT	CAISGSGSSGELFF
.	TRBD2	TRBJ2-1	TRBV5-1	TGCGCCAGCAGTTCCGGGACTAGCGGGACAAATGAGCAGTTCTTC	CASSSGTSGTNEQFF
many	TRBD1	TRBJ1-2	TRBV12-3/TRBV12-4	TGTGCCAGCACTAACACAGGGGACGGTGGCTACACCTTC	CASTNTGDGGYTF
few	TRBD1	TRBJ1-2	TRBV11-2	TGTGCCAGCAGCCCAGGGGGGGGGAACTATGGCTACACCTTC	CASSPGGGNYGYTF
few	TRBD1	TRBJ2-7	TRBV29-1	TGCAGCGTCGCCGTGAGGGGGCTACAGCAGTACTTC	CSVAVRGLQQYF
few	.	TRBJ2-1	TRBV7-8	TGTGCCAGCAGCACCGGAGGGTATGAGCAGTTCTTC	CASSTGGYEQFF
few	TRBD2	TRBJ2-7	TRBV5-1	TGCGCCAGCAGCCCTAGCGGGGCCATTTACGAGCAGTACTTC	CASSPSGAIYEQYF
many	.	TRBJ2-2	TRBV10-2	TGCGCCAGCAGCGCCCGCGCAAACACCGGGGAGCTGTTTTTT	CASSARANTGELFF
.	TRBD1	TRBJ2-5	TRBV27	TGTGCCAGCAGTTTATGGCAGGGACAGGGCCAAGAGACCCAGTACTTC	CASSLWQGQGQETQYF
.	.	TRBJ2-7	TRBV4-3	TGCGCCAGCAGCCAAGGGGTCACGGATTCCTACGAGCAGTACTTC	CASSQGVTDSYEQYF
few	TRBD1	TRBJ1-1	TRBV29-1	TGCAGCGTCTCTGGGACAGGGGGGATGGTTGCTTTCTTT	CSVSGTGGMVAFF
few	.	TRBJ1-2	TRBV4-3	TGCGCCAGCAGCTCCACCCAACAGGGTAACTATGGCTACACCTTC	CASSSTQQGNYGYTF
few	TRBD1	TRBJ2-7	TRBV7-8	TGTGCCAGCAGCTTAGTCCTGGGACAGAAAAAGTCCTACGAGCAGTACTTC	CASSLVLGQKKSYEQYF
few	.	TRBJ1-1	TRBV3-1	TGTGCCAGCAGCCAACAGGGGAAAGGGGAAGCTTTCTTT	CASSQQGKGEAFF
.	.	TRBJ1-1	TRBV20-1	TGCAGTGCTTTGGGGACTTTGAACACTGAAGCTTTCTTT	CSALGTLNTEAFF